What follows are 18 T cell receptor beta chains derived from one specimen sequenced in a study of glioma-infiltrating T cells. Amplification of TCR alpha and beta CDR3 regions from RNA used iRepertoire nested multiplex PCR. MiXCR, applied by TCRdb to the multiplex PCR reads, yields one record per CDR3 protein. The sample includes about 190,000 distinct CDR3 sequences, about 31% seen only once; the top ten take over 20%. The sequenced sample was glioma tissue, nonneoplastic brain tissue, or PBMCs (not recorded which). All receptors come from a human donor with low-grade glioma or glioblastoma, undergoing nonglioma brain surgery, or in good health (not recorded which).

As concerns this clonotype: Being one base from a much bigger clone, this may be a read error. The chain is built from TRBV27 and TRBJ2-3; TRBD2 is a possible D gene (6 bases). Germline CDR1 is MNHEY and CDR2 is SMNVEV (reference sequence). This CDR3 contains 13 residues. In DNA form, the CDR3 reads TGTGCCACCCAGAGAACTAGCACAGATAGGCAGTATTTT. It translates to CATQRTSTDRQYF.

This clonotype showed up many times. The chain links TRBV6-2 or TRBV6-3 to TRBJ2-4; D is unclear. Trimming removed 7 bases at V and 1 base at J, with 11 bases between. Germline CDR1 is MNHEY and CDR2 is SVGEGT. This CDR3 is built from 14 residues. This CDR3 is CASTLSAAKNIQYF. CDR3 DNA: TGTGCCAGCACACTTTCGGCCGCCAAAAACATTCAGTACTTC.

To note about this clonotype: A junction boundary mismatches the germline segment, possibly from a read error. The chain uses TRBV9 and TRBJ2-7; D remains ambiguous. Germline CDR1 is SGDLS and CDR2 is YYNGEE. CDR3 length: 13 residues. The CDR3 loop is CASSALPQETQCF. CDR3 nucleotide sequence: TGTGCCAGCAGCGCGTTACCCCAAGAGACCCAGTGCTTC.

Turning to this clonotype: A much larger clone differs by one base, so this may be a read error. V gene TRBV10-3 combines with J gene TRBJ1-1; D uncertain. From germline, CDR1 is ENHRY and CDR2 SYGVKD. The CDR3 totals 12 residues. The CDR3 spells CAISAVNTEGFF. In DNA form, the CDR3 reads TGTGCCATCAGTGCAGTTAACACTGAAGGTTTCTTT.

This clonotype was observed at least ten times. The genes are TRBV6-1 and TRBJ2-4, with D perhaps matching TRBD2 (6 bases). The V end lost 8 bases, the J end lost 3 bases, and 17 bases lay between the germline ends. This CDR3 region has 15 residues. Germline V gene sequence: CDR1 MNHNS, CDR2 SASEGT. CDR3 nucleotides: TGTGCCAGCGGAATAATTGAGGGAGGCAAAAACATTCAGTACTTC. As protein: CASGIIEGGKNIQYF.

This clonotype has ten or more counts. The gene calls are TRBV7-9 and TRBJ2-7; D is unresolved. The ends were cut back, 4 bases at V and 0 bases at J, with 16 bases in the middle. This CDR3 is built from 16 residues. Germline V CDR1 and CDR2: SEHNR, FQNEAQ (reference sequence). The CDR3 DNA is TGTGCCAGCAGCTCAACGCCCCGGGCGGACTCCTACGAGCAGTACTTC. As protein: CASSSTPRADSYEQYF.

This clonotype was counted ten times or more. The chain links TRBV4-2 to TRBJ2-2; 8 bases match TRBD2. In germline, CDR1 is LGHNA, CDR2 YNFKEQ. The CDR3 runs to 13 residues. Losses at the gene ends were 5 bases for V and 6 bases for J; bases not matched to a gene: 2. This chain's CDR3 is CASSTREAGELFF. CDR3 DNA: TGTGCCAGCAGCACGCGGGAGGCCGGGGAGCTGTTTTTT.

This clonotype has ten or more counts. The chain employs TRBV7-2 and TRBJ2-7; 7 bases are a match to TRBD1. The V gene end was trimmed by 5 bases and the J gene end by 3 bases; junction bases not matched to a gene: 4. The CDR3 loop spans 13 amino acids. Germline V gene data show CDR1 as SGHTA and CDR2 as FQGNSA. In nucleotides, the CDR3 is TGTGCCAGCAGCATGGGACAGTACTACGAGCAGTACTTC. This codes for CASSMGQYYEQYF.

To note about this clonotype: A much bigger clone sits one base away, suggesting this may be a read error. J is TRBJ2-1 and V is TRBV14; weak D call: TRBD2 (6 bases). The CDR3 covers 16 residues. Germline V gene data show CDR1 as SGHDN and CDR2 as FVKESK. CDR3 amino acids: CASSQVPGSSYNDQFF. The DNA of the CDR3 is TGTGCCAGCAGCCAAGTCCCCGGGAGCTCCTACAATGACCAGTTCTTC.

This clonotype appeared many times. Compared with germline, one end of the junction differs, possibly owing to a read error. The chain couples TRBV20-1 to TRBJ1-1, with D possibly matching TRBD1 (5 bases). The germline gives CDR1 DFQATT, CDR2 SNEGSKA (reference sequence). This CDR3 spans 11 amino acids. CDR3 amino acids: CGAGTYTEAFF. DNA for the CDR3: TGCGGTGCCGGGACTTACACTGAAGCTTTCTTT.

This clonotype came up many times. The rearrangement uses TRBV20-1 and TRBJ2-5, with a possible D match to TRBD1 (5 bases). V was shortened by 6 bases and J by 5 bases, with 16 bases between the two germline ends. The germline V gene encodes CDR1 DFQATT and CDR2 SNEGSKA (reference sequence). The CDR3 loop spans 13 amino acids. CDR3 sequence: CSARVQGLETQYF. The CDR3 coding sequence is TGCAGTGCCCGGGTGCAGGGCTTGGAGACCCAGTACTTC.

This clonotype showed up many times. The V and J genes are TRBV20-1 and TRBJ2-7; TRBD2 aligns across 15 bases. Germline loops: CDR1 DFQATT, CDR2 SNEGSKA (reference sequence). This CDR3 region has 20 residues. J gave up 3 bases and V 2 bases, and 17 bases lay outside the gene matches. CDR3 coding DNA: TGCAGTGCTAGAACCATTGAGGGACTAGCGGGAGGACGCAGGTTCTACGAGCAGTACTTC. It encodes CSARTIEGLAGGRRFYEQYF.

Remarks on this clonotype: Just one base apart from a much larger clone, this may be a read error. The chain couples TRBV29-1 to TRBJ1-5; D is undetermined. Germline loops: CDR1 SQVTM, CDR2 ANQGSEA. The CDR3 is 14 residues long. The DNA of the CDR3 is TGCATCGTGCAATCCGGGAACAGCAATCAGCCCCAGCATTTT. Protein: CIVQSGNSNQPQHF.

This clonotype appeared many times. DNA for the CDR3: TGTGCCAGCAGAAGACAGGGACTGAACACTGAAGCTTTCTTT. Protein product: CASRRQGLNTEAFF. The rearrangement links TRBV28 to TRBJ1-1; 7 nucleotides line up with TRBD1. V was pared by 6 bases and J by 0 bases, with 4 bases of the junction left unmatched. The CDR3 contains 14 residues. CDR1 is MDHEN, CDR2 SYDVKM, per germline.

This clonotype was observed once. The junction differs from germline at one of its ends, possibly a read error. V and J are TRBV6-2 or TRBV6-3 and TRBJ2-7, with TRBD2 as a possible D gene (5 bases). Germline V CDR1 and CDR2: MNHEY, SVGEGT. CDR3 size: 11 residues. Here the CDR3 DNA reads TGTGCCAGCAGTGCTTACGGGGTCCAGTTTTTC. Its translation: CASSAYGVQFF.

CDR3 loop: CASSWTGAGELFF. In nucleotides, the CDR3 is TGTGCCAGCAGCTGGACAGGGGCCGGGGAGCTGTTTTTT. J is TRBJ2-2 and V is TRBV11-1; 9 bases line up with TRBD1. This CDR3 has 13 residues. The germline V gene has CDR1 SGHAT and CDR2 FQDESV (reference sequence). Trimming cost V 4 bases and J 6 bases; bases outside gene matches: 0. The complete variable domain, with remaining parts taken from reference TRBV11-1 and TRBJ2-2, reads EAEVAQSPRYKITEKSQAVAFWCDPISGHATLYWYRQILGQGPELLVQFQDESVVDDSQLPKDRFSAERLKGVDSTLKIQPAELGDSAMYLCASSWTGAGELFFGEGSRLTVL.

The chain employs TRBV7-8 and TRBJ1-6; 9 positions match TRBD1. This CDR3 has 15 residues. J gave up 9 bases and V 3 bases, and 6 bases lay outside the gene matches. Germline CDR1 is SGHVS and CDR2 is FQNEAQ. The CDR3 loop is CASSLALTGGSPLHF. The CDR3 nucleotides read TGTGCCAGCAGCTTGGCCCTGACAGGGGGTTCACCCCTCCACTTT.

For this clonotype: This may arise from a read error, as a much more abundant clone is one base away. This sequence joins TRBV7-9 and TRBJ2-7; a weak D match, TRBD2 (6 bases). From germline, CDR1 is SEHNR and CDR2 FQNEAQ (reference sequence). The CDR3 totals 14 residues. CDR3 residues: CAGSFGGYSYEQYF. The CDR3, as DNA: TGTGCCGGCAGCTTTGGAGGGTATTCCTACGAGCAGTACTTC.